What follows are 10 T cell receptor beta chains derived from one specimen sequenced in a study of blood T cell repertoires in COVID-19. This table comes from immunoSEQ multiplex PCR, and its TCRdb copy is limited to in-frame clones, with some not included. Of more than 95,000 clones in the sample, more than 75% are singletons; the top ten hold under 30%. Material: peripheral blood. These receptors all stem from a man in his sixties with acute or convalescent COVID-19.

J is TRBJ2-4 and V is TRBV9; 12 nucleotides line up with TRBD2. The CDR3 is 19 amino acids. With V trimmed by 4 bases and J by 6 bases, 17 bases remained unmatched. Germline values: CDR1 SGDLS, CDR2 YYNGEE. The DNA of the CDR3 is TGTGCCAGCAGCCTAACCGGGACTAGCGGGCCCAGTACTGCAAACATTCAGTACTTC. Its translation is CASSLTGTSGPSTANIQYF.

The rearrangement uses TRBV19 and TRBJ1-2; 7 bases are a match to TRBD1. V lost 7 bases, J lost 4 bases, and 9 bases stayed unmatched. The CDR3 is made up of 14 amino acids. The germline V gene has CDR1 LNHDA and CDR2 SQIVND (reference sequence). CDR3 protein: CASTPTGLTYGYTF. The CDR3 region has the DNA TGTGCCAGTACTCCGACAGGGCTTACCTATGGCTACACCTTC.

The genes are TRBV6-5 and TRBJ1-4; D is possibly TRBD1 (6 bases). V lost 6 bases, J lost 4 bases, and 12 bases lay in between. From germline, CDR1 is MNHEY and CDR2 SVGAGI. This CDR3 has 14 residues. The CDR3 DNA reads TGTGCCAGCAGGGCCGGGACAAGTAATGAAAAACTGTTTTTT. Translation: CASRAGTSNEKLFF.

This rearrangement joins TRBV5-5 to TRBJ2-3; 8 bases map to TRBD2. Germline V lookup: CDR1 SGHKS, CDR2 YYEKEE (reference sequence). Trimming cost V 5 bases and J 0 bases; bases outside gene matches: 8. The CDR3 covers 16 residues. CDR3 bases: TGTGCCAGCAGTCAAATAGCGGGGCCTAGCACAGATACGCAGTATTTT. It is translated as CASSQIAGPSTDTQYF. Supplemented by reference TRBV5-5 and TRBJ2-3, the full variable domain reads DAGVTQSPTHLIKTRGQQVTLRCSPISGHKSVSWYQQVLGQGPQFIFQYYEKEERGRGNFPDRFSARQFPNYSSELNVNALLLGDSALYLCASSQIAGPSTDTQYFGPGTRLTVL.

The chain joins TRBV5-4 to TRBJ1-2; 7 bases match TRBD1. Per the germline V gene, CDR1 is SGHNT and CDR2 is YYREEE (reference sequence). The V segment lost 2 bases and the J segment 6 bases; nucleotides outside the gene matches: 7. CDR3 length: 14 residues. The DNA for the CDR3 is TGTGCCAGCAGCTTTGTTACAGGGGTGAATGGCTACACCTTC. Its translation: CASSFVTGVNGYTF.

The chain recombines TRBV28 with TRBJ2-5; D is possibly TRBD1 (6 bases). CDR1 is MDHEN, CDR2 SYDVKM, per germline. V was pared by 3 bases and J by 1 base, with 15 bases between. The CDR3 extends over 16 amino acids. The CDR3 sequence is CASSFPTGWGQETQYF. The CDR3 coding sequence is TGTGCCAGCAGTTTCCCGACAGGCTGGGGCCAAGAGACCCAGTACTTC. The entire variable domain, with the rest obtained from reference TRBV28 and TRBJ2-5, is as follows: DVKVTQSSRYLVKRTGEKVFLECVQDMDHENMFWYRQDPGLGLRLIYFSYDVKMKEKGDIPEGYSVSREKKERFSLILESASTNQTSMYLCASSFPTGWGQETQYFGPGTRLLVL.

V usage is TRBV28 and J usage is TRBJ2-5; D might be TRBD1 (6 bases). Germline CDR1 MDHEN, CDR2 SYDVKM. This CDR3 comprises 14 residues. Trimming removed 3 bases at V and 4 bases at J, with 12 bases between. DNA for the CDR3: TGTGCCAGCAGTTTGCCTGGGGGCGGAGAGACCCAGTACTTC. This translates into CASSLPGGGETQYF.

CDR3 DNA: TGCGCCAGCAGCCAGGGTTATATACAGGTCCCTGAAGCTTTCTTT. Translated, it gives CASSQGYIQVPEAFF. The chain couples TRBV4-3 to TRBJ1-1, with D perhaps matching TRBD1 (5 bases). The CDR3 runs to 15 residues. Trimming left V 3 bases short and J 6 bases short, with 17 bases between. Germline V gene data show CDR1 as LGHNA and CDR2 as YSLEER.

The CDR3 here is CASSSQPRTSSSEQYF. The CDR3 DNA is TGTGCCAGCAGCTCCCAACCCCGGACTAGCTCCAGCGAGCAGTACTTC. The J gene is TRBJ2-7, the V gene TRBV11-2, with 8 positions matching TRBD2. The J segment lost 6 bases and the V segment lost 4 bases, leaving 14 bases of the junction unmatched. CDR1 is SGHAT, CDR2 FQNNGV, per germline. The CDR3 spans 16 residues.

This chain uses TRBV6-4 with TRBJ1-2, with D possibly matching TRBD1 (5 bases). Trimming shortened V by 0 bases and J by 8 bases, and 13 bases separated the two germline ends. This CDR3 has 14 residues. Germline-derived CDR1 and CDR2 are MRHNA and SNTAGT. In DNA form, the CDR3 reads TGTGCCAGCAGTGACTCTTCAGGGCGGGGAGGCTACACCTTC. Translation: CASSDSSGRGGYTF.